This T cell receptor (beta chain) was identified during a study of T cell responses to AZD1222 COVID-19 vaccine. Some clones are missing from TCRdb's copy, which holds only in-frame ones; the method was immunoSEQ multiplex PCR. The sample carries about 100,000 clones, 87% recorded once. The CDR3 is 14 amino acids. Trimming cost V 6 bases and J 6 bases; bases outside gene matches: 5. Looked up from germline, CDR1 is ENHRY and CDR2 is SYGVKD. The chain carries TRBV10-3 and TRBJ1-6; 7 nucleotides align to TRBD1. Here the sequenced sample was peripheral blood, taken on day 0 of AZD1222 vaccination. The source of this sequence is an adult in good health. CDR3 sequence reads: CAIRSRDSNSPLHF. The CDR3 region has the DNA TGTGCCATCAGATCAAGGGACAGTAATTCACCCCTCCACTTT.